The T cell receptor beta chain described here comes from a study of blood T cell repertoires in COVID-19. TCRdb keeps only in-frame clones here, not all; method: immunoSEQ multiplex PCR. In the table there are about 270,000 clones, roughly nine tenths of which are singletons. CDR1 and CDR2 (germline): SGHNT, YENEEA. The V segment lost 5 bases and the J segment 2 bases; nucleotides outside the gene matches: 8. The CDR3 is 16 residues long. Participants were placed into cohorts based on the clinical history they reported. The sequencing input was PBMCs or T cells enriched from blood (not recorded which). The chain carries TRBV11-3 and TRBJ2-7; 11 nucleotides match TRBD1. The sequence was obtained from a woman aged 18-30 years who had recovered from COVID-19. The CDR3 DNA reads as TGTGCCAGCAGCCCTAATATGGGACAGGGGGCCTACGAGCAGTACTTC. Its translation is CASSPNMGQGAYEQYF.